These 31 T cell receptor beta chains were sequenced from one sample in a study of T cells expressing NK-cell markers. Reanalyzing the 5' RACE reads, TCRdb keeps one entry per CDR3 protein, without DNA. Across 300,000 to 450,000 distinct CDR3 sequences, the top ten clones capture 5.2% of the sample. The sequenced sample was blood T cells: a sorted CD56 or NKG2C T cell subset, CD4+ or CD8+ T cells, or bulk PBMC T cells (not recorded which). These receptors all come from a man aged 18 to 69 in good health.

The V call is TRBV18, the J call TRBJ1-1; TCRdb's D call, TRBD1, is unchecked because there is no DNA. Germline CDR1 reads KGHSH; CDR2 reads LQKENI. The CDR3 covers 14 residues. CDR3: CASSPRQGGAEAFF.

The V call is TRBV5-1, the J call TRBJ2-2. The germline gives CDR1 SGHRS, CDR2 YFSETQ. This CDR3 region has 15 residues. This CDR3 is CASSFLVASAGELFF.

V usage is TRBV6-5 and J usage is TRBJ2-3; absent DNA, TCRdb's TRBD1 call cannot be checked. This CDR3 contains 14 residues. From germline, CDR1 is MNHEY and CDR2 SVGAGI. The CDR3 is CASNFRDNTDTQYF.

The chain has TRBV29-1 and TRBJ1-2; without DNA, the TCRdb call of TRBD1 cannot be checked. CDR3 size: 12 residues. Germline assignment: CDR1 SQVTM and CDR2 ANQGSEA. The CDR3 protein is CSAGGIDYGYTF.

The CDR3: CASSDRWGPGEQFF. This sequence joins TRBV2 and TRBJ2-1; TCRdb selects TRBD1, and the lack of DNA leaves this call unchecked. This CDR3 has 14 residues. Germline V gene lookup returns CDR1 SNHLY and CDR2 FYNNEI.

This CDR3 is CASSPGTAQDTQYF. The rearrangement links TRBV7-3 to TRBJ2-3; TCRdb's D call of TRBD2 is untestable without DNA. The CDR3 loop spans 14 amino acids. The germline CDR1 and CDR2 sequences are SGHTA and FQGTGA.

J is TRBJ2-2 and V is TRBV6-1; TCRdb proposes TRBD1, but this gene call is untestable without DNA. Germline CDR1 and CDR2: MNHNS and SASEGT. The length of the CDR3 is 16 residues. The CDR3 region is CASRVGQATNTGELFF.

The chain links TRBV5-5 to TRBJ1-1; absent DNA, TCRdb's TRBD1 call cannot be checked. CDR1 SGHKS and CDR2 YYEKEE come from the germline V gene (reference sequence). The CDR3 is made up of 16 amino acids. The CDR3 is CASSPRFGGENTEAFF.

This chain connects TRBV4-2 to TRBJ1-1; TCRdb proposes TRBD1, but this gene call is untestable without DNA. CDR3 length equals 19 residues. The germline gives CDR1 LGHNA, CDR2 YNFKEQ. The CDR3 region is CASSQERDRGRSWNTEAFF.

The CDR3 reads CASSQESRTGTDTQYF. The chain couples TRBV3-1 to TRBJ2-3; TCRdb outputs TRBD1, but without DNA this stays unchecked. The V gene's germline CDR1 is LGHDT and CDR2 YNNKEL (reference sequence). The CDR3 sequence is 16 residues long.

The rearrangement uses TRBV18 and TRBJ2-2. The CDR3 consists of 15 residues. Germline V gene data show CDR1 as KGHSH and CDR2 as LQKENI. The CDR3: CASSPVEPNIGELFF. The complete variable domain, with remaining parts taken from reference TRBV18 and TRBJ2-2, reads NAGVMQNPRHLVRRRGQEARLRCSPMKGHSHVYWYRQLPEEGLKFMVYLQKENIIDESGMPKERFSAEFPKEGPSILRIQQVVRGDSAAYFCASSPVEPNIGELFFGEGSRLTVL.

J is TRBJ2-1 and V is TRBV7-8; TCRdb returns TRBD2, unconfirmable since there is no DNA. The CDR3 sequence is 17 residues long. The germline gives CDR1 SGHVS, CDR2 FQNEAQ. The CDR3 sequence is CASSPQWVGGAVYEQFF.

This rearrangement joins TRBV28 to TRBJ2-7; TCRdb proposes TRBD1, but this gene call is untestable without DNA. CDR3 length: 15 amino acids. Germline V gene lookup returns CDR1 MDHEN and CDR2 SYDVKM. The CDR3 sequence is CASSSSGTAYYEQYF.

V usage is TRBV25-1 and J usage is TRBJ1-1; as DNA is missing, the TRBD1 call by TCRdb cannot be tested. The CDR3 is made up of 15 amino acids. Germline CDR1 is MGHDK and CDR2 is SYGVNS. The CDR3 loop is CASSPPRGANTEAFF.

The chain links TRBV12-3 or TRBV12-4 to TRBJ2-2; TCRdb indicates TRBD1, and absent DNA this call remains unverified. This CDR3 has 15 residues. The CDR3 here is CASSPKMGGAGELFF.

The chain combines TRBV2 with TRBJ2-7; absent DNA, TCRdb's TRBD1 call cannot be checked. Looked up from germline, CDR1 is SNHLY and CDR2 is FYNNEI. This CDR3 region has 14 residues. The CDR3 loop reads CASSEPRGLYEQYF.

This chain's CDR3 is CASSHLQGGNSPLHF. This rearrangement joins TRBV4-2 to TRBJ1-6; TCRdb selects TRBD1, and the lack of DNA leaves this call unchecked. CDR3 length: 15 residues. Germline V lookup: CDR1 LGHNA, CDR2 YNFKEQ.

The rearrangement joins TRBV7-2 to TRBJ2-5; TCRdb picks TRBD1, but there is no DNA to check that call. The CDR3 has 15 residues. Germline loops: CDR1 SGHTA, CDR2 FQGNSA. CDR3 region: CASRTGGSPSGTQYF.

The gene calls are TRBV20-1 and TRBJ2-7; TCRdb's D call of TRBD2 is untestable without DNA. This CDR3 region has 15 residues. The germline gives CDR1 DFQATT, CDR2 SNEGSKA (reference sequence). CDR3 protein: CSASYGSHISGEQYF.

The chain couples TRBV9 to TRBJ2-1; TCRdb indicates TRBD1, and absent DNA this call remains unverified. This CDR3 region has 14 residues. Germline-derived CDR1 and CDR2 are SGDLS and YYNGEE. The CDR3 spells CASSAGQSWDEQFF. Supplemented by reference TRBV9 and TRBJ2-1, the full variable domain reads DSGVTQTPKHLITATGQRVTLRCSPRSGDLSVYWYQQSLDQGLQFLIQYYNGEERAKGNILERFSAQQFPDLHSELNLSSLELGDSALYFCASSAGQSWDEQFFGPGTRLTVL.

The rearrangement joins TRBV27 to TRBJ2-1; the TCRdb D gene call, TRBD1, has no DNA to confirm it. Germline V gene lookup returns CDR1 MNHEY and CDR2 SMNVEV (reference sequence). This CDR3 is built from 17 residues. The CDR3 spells CASMVAGAQGLYNEQFF.

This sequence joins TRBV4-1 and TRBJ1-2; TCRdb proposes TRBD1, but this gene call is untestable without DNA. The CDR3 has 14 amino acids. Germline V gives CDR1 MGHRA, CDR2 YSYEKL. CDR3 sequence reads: CASSQPGFAYGYTF.

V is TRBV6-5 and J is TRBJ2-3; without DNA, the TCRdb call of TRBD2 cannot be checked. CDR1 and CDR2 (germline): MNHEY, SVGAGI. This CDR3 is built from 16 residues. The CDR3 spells CASSSRLAGLTDTQYF.

CDR3 region: CASSSSGGTEGGTQYF. V usage is TRBV7-8 and J usage is TRBJ2-3; the D call from TCRdb, TRBD2, cannot be confirmed without DNA. The length of the CDR3 is 16 residues. Germline assignment: CDR1 SGHVS and CDR2 FQNEAQ.

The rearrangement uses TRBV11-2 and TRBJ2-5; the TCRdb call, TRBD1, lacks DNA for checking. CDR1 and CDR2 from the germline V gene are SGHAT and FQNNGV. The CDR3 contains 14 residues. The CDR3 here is CASSLSSGGETQYF.

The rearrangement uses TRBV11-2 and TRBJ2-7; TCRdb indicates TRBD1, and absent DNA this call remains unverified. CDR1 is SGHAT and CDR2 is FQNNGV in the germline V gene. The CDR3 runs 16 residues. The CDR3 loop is CASSVGGRGGFYEQYF.

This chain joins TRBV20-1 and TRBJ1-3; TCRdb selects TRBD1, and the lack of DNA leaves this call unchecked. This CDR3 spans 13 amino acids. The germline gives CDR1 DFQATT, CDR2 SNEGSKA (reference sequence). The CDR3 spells CSAQYRERNTIYF.

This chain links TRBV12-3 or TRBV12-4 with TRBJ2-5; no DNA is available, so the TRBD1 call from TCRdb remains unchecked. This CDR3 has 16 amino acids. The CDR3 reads CASSLFVGGQKETQYF.

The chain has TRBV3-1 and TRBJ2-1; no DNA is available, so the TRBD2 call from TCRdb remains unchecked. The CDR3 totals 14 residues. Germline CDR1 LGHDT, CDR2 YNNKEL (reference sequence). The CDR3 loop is CASRPSGGAPDQFF.

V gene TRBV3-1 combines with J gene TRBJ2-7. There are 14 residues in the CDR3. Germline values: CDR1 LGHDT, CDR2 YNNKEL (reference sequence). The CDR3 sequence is CASSPEVVSYEQYF.

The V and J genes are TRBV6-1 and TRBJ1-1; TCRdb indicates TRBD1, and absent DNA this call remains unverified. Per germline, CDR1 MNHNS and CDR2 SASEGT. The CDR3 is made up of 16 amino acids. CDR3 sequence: CASRPPAGVLNTEAFF.